The next 17 T cell receptor beta chains were all read from a single sample in a study of circulating tumor DNA in untreated peripheral T-cell lymphoma. Here immunoSEQ multiplex PCR was the method, and the copy in TCRdb shows in-frame clones only, minus some. There are fewer than 8,000 clones in the sample; approximately 72% occur only once, and more than 15% lies in the top ten. Sequencing was carried out using tumor tissue. These receptors were obtained from a human donor with peripheral T-cell lymphoma.

The chain has TRBV6-8 and TRBJ2-1; D remains ambiguous. Deletions cut 0 bases from V and 3 bases from J, with 9 bases between. This CDR3 is 15 amino acids long. Germline V lookup: CDR1 MNHGY, CDR2 SAAAGT. Here the CDR3 DNA reads TGTGCCAGCAGTTACTCAGAATCCCACTACAATGAGCAGTTCTTC. It yields the protein CASSYSESHYNEQFF.

The J gene is TRBJ2-5, the V gene TRBV6-8; D is possibly TRBD2 (6 bases). The germline CDR1 and CDR2 sequences are MNHGY and SAAAGT. This CDR3 spans 15 amino acids. The V end was cut by 6 bases, the J end by 4 bases, with 18 bases between. CDR3 sequence (DNA): TGTGCCAGCAGGGAGGGACCTTTTATGATAGAGACCCAGTACTTC. It is translated as CASREGPFMIETQYF.

This sequence joins TRBV18 and TRBJ2-7; 8 positions agree with TRBD2. The germline V gene has CDR1 KGHSH and CDR2 LQKENI. The ends lost 3 bases at V and 5 bases at J; junction bases unmatched: 9. The CDR3 sequence is 15 residues long. Here the CDR3 DNA reads TGTGCCAGCTCACCGGCCAGCGGGAGACCCCACGAGCAGTACTTC. It specifies CASSPASGRPHEQYF.

This rearrangement joins TRBV11-3 to TRBJ1-2, with 7 bases identical to TRBD1. This CDR3 comprises 16 residues. Germline assignment: CDR1 SGHNT and CDR2 YENEEA. V lost 5 bases, J lost 1 base, and 10 bases stayed unmatched. CDR3 region: CASSPRQGRNNYGYTF. The CDR3 nucleotides are TGTGCCAGCAGCCCACGACAGGGACGCAATAACTATGGCTACACCTTC.

The rearrangement links TRBV5-1 to TRBJ2-1; TRBD2 matches 7 bases. The CDR3 sequence is 18 residues long. V lost 0 bases, J lost 0 bases, and 9 bases stayed unmatched. Germline CDR1 and CDR2: SGHRS and YFSETQ. Written as DNA, the CDR3 is TGCGCCAGCAGCTTGGGTGCGGGAGTGCGGTACTCCTACAATGAGCAGTTCTTC. Translating it yields CASSLGAGVRYSYNEQFF.

This clone has only a few counts. The genes are TRBV18 and TRBJ2-2, with D perhaps matching TRBD1 (5 bases). The CDR3 length is 15 residues. V shed 2 bases and J shed 1 base, with 8 bases lying between them. Germline loops: CDR1 KGHSH, CDR2 LQKENI. The CDR3 DNA reads TGTGCCAGCTCACCAAGACAGCGGAACACCGGGGAGCTGTTTTTT. The encoded protein is CASSPRQRNTGELFF.

The chain has TRBV5-1 and TRBJ2-2; no firm D call. This CDR3 contains 14 residues. Germline-derived CDR1 and CDR2 are SGHRS and YFSETQ. Trimming removed 3 bases at V and 2 bases at J, with 8 bases between. The CDR3 region is CASSSIYNTGELFF. The CDR3 DNA follows: TGCGCCAGCAGCTCAATTTACAACACCGGGGAGCTGTTTTTT.

The J gene is TRBJ2-1, the V gene TRBV19; the D is unclear. The germline CDR1 and CDR2 sequences are LNHDA and SQIVND (reference sequence). Trimming pared 3 bases from V and 4 bases from J, leaving 7 bases between. The CDR3 has 13 residues. The CDR3: CASSMIGYNEQFF. The CDR3 coding sequence is TGTGCCAGTAGTATGATAGGGTACAATGAGCAGTTCTTC. Drawing the rest from reference TRBV19 and TRBJ2-1, the complete variable domain is DGGITQSPKYLFRKEGQNVTLSCEQNLNHDAMYWYRQDPGQGLRLIYYSQIVNDFQKGDIAEGYSVSREKKESFPLTVTSAQKNPTAFYLCASSMIGYNEQFFGPGTRLTVL.

The chain has TRBV16 and TRBJ2-7; D could derive from TRBD1 or TRBD2 (5 bases each). Germline lookup yields CDR1 KGHSY and CDR2 FQNENV. This CDR3 spans 13 amino acids. The V gene lost 4 bases and the J gene lost 9 bases, with 16 bases spanning the gap. The CDR3 DNA reads TGTGCCAGCAGCCTTCGCCGGGACCCGGCGCAGTACTTC. It translates to CASSLRRDPAQYF. The full variable domain, in which reference TRBV16 and TRBJ2-7 provide the parts outside the CDR3, is GEEVAQTPKHLVRGEGQKAKLYCAPIKGHSYVFWYQQVLKNEFKFLISFQNENVFDETGMPKERFSAKCLPNSPCSLEIQATKLEDSAVYFCASSLRRDPAQYFGPGTRLTVT.

The V gene is TRBV18, the J gene TRBJ1-2, with D hard to call. The V and J ends lost 0 bases and 8 bases respectively, with 10 bases between them. The CDR3 contains 13 residues. Germline V lookup: CDR1 KGHSH, CDR2 LQKENI. The CDR3 coding sequence is TGTGCCAGCTCACCACCGGGATCGGTCGGCTACACCTTC. Its protein is CASSPPGSVGYTF.

The CDR3 region has the DNA TGTGCCAGCAGCTCCCGGGAGGGCCAAGAGACCCAGTACTTC. It yields the protein CASSSREGQETQYF. The chain employs TRBV11-3 and TRBJ2-5; 8 bases fit TRBD2. The germline V gene encodes CDR1 SGHNT and CDR2 YENEEA. The CDR3 loop spans 14 amino acids. Trimming at V came to 4 bases and at J to 1 base, leaving 2 bases not matched to a gene. Supplemented by reference TRBV11-3 and TRBJ2-5, the full variable domain reads EAGVVQSPRYKIIEKKQPVAFWCNPISGHNTLYWYLQNLGQGPELLIRYENEEAVDDSQLPKDRFSAERLKGVDSTLKIQPAELGDSAVYLCASSSREGQETQYFGPGTRLLVL.

The chain combines TRBV19 with TRBJ1-5; D might be TRBD1 (5 bases). Germline V gene lookup returns CDR1 LNHDA and CDR2 SQIVND (reference sequence). Trimming took off 8 bases at V and 0 bases at J, with 14 bases between the two ends. The CDR3 runs 15 residues. The CDR3 is CASHRQTNSNQPQHF. The CDR3, as DNA: TGTGCCAGTCACAGACAGACTAATAGCAATCAGCCCCAGCATTTT.

The V call is TRBV11-3, the J call TRBJ2-1; 8 bases are shared with TRBD2. CDR1 SGHNT and CDR2 YENEEA come from the germline V gene. This CDR3 spans 15 amino acids. Trimming took 3 bases from V and 0 from J; bases not matched to a gene: 1. The DNA for the CDR3 is TGTGCCAGCAGCTTTAGCGGGAACTCCTACAATGAGCAGTTCTTC. It yields the protein CASSFSGNSYNEQFF.

The table lists this clone with a few counts. The rearrangement joins TRBV25-1 to TRBJ2-3; a weak D match, TRBD1 (5 bases). The CDR3 consists of 13 residues. The V end lost 6 bases, the J end lost 2 bases, and 9 bases lay between the germline ends. Germline V CDR1 and CDR2: MGHDK, SYGVNS. Written as DNA, the CDR3 is TGTGCCAGCAGGGACACGAACACAGATACGCAGTATTTT. It codes for CASRDTNTDTQYF.

This chain joins TRBV7-7 and TRBJ2-5; 8 nucleotides agree with TRBD1. The trim removed 4 bases at V and 7 bases at J, leaving 11 bases unmatched. This CDR3 has 15 residues. Looked up from germline, CDR1 is SSHAT and CDR2 is FNYEAQ (reference sequence). CDR3 in amino acids: CASSWLRTGPGTQYF. The CDR3 nucleotides are TGTGCCAGCAGCTGGTTACGGACAGGGCCTGGGACCCAGTACTTC.

In its sample, this clone was seen once. J is TRBJ2-7 and V is TRBV19, with D possibly matching TRBD2 (5 bases). This CDR3 has 13 residues. Germline loops: CDR1 LNHDA, CDR2 SQIVND (reference sequence). The V gene lost 5 bases and the J gene lost 7 bases, with 15 bases spanning the gap. The CDR3 region is CASSAGLGMEQYF. In DNA form, the CDR3 reads TGTGCCAGTAGTGCGGGCCTGGGTATGGAGCAGTACTTC.

This chain joins TRBV5-1 and TRBJ2-5; D not resolved. The CDR3 consists of 15 residues. V was clipped by 0 bases and J by 0 bases, with 9 bases between them. Per germline, CDR1 SGHRS and CDR2 YFSETQ. The chain's CDR3 is CASSLVAAYQETQYF. DNA of the CDR3: TGCGCCAGCAGCTTGGTCGCAGCTTACCAAGAGACCCAGTACTTC.